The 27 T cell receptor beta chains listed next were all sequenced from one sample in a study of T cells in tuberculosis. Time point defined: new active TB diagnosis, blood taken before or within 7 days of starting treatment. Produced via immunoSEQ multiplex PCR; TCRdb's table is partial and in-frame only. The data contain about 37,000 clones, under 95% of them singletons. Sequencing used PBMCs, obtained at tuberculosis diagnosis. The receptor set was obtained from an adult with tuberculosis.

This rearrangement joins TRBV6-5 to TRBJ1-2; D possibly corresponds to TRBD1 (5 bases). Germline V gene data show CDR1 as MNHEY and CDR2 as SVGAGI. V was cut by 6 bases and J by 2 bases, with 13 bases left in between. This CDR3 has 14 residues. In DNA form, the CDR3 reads TGTGCCAGCAGCCCCGGGCGGGGGAACTATGGCTACACCTTC. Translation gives CASSPGRGNYGYTF.

CDR3 nucleotide sequence: TGCGCCAGCAAAACAAAAGGGGGGGTGCAGGACAATGAGCAGTTCTTC. It encodes CASKTKGGVQDNEQFF. The chain joins TRBV4-1 to TRBJ2-1; possible D gene TRBD2, 7 bases. This CDR3 is 16 amino acids long. Trimming stripped 7 bases from V and 5 bases from J, with 21 bases between. CDR1 is MGHRA and CDR2 is YSYEKL in the germline V gene.

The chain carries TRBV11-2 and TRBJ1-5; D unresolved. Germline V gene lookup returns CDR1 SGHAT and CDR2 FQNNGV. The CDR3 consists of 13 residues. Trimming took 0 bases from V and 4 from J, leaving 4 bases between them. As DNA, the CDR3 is TGTGCCAGCAGCTTAGATCATAATCAGCCCCAGCATTTT. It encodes CASSLDHNQPQHF.

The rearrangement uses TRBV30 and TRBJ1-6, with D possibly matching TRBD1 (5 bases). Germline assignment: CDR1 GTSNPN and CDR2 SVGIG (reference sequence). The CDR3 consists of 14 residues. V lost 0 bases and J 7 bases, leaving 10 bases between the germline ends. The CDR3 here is CAWSVPGGNSPLHF. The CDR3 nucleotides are TGTGCCTGGAGTGTACCGGGGGGGAATTCACCCCTCCACTTT.

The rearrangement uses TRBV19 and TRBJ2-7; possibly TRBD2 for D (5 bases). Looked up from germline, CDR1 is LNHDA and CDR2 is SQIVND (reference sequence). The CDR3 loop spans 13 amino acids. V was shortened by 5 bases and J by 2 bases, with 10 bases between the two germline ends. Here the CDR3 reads CASSFGKTYEQYF. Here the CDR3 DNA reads TGTGCCAGTAGTTTCGGGAAGACCTACGAGCAGTACTTC.

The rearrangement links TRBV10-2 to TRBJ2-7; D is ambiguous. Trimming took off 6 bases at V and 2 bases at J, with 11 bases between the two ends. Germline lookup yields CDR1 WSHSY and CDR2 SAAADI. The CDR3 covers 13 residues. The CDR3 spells CASSDPLAYEQYV. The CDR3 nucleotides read TGCGCCAGCAGCGACCCTTTAGCCTACGAGCAGTACGTC.

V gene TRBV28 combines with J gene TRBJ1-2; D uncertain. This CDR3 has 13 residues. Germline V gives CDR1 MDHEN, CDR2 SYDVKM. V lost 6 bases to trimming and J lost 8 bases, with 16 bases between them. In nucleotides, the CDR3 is TGTGCCAGCAGACCGGGTGGTGCTATCGGCTACACCTTC. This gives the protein CASRPGGAIGYTF.

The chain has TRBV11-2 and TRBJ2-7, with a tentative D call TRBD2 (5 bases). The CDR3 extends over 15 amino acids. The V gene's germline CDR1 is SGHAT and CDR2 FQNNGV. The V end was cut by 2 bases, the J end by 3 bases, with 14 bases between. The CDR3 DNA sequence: TGTGCCAGCAGCTTACGGACGGAGCGGCGCTACGAGCAGTACTTC. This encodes CASSLRTERRYEQYF.

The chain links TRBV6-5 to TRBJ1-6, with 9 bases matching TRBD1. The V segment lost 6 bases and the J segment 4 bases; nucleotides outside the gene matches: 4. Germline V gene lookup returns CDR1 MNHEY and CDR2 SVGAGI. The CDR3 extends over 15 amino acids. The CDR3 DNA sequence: TGTGCCAGCAGGTGGACAGGGGTTTATAATTCACCCCTCCACTTT. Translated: CASRWTGVYNSPLHF.

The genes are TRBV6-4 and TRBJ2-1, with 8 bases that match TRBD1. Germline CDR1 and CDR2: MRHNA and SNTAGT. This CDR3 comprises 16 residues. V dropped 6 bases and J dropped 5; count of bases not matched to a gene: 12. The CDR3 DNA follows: TGTGCCAGCAGATGGTTGAATGGACAGGGTGACAATGAGCAGTTCTTC. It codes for CASRWLNGQGDNEQFF.

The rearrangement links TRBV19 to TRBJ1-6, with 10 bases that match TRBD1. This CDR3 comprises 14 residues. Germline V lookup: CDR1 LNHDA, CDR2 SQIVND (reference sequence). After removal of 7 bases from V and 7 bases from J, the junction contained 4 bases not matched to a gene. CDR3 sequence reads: CASTGTGENSPLHF. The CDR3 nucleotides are TGTGCCAGTACCGGGACAGGGGAGAATTCACCCCTCCACTTT.

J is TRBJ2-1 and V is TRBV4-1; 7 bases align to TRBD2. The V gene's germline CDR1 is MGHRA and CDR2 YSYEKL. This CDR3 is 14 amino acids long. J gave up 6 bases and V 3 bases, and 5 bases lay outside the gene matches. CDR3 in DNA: TGCGCCAGCAGCCACGGACTAGTTGGCAATGAGCAGTTCTTC. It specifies CASSHGLVGNEQFF.

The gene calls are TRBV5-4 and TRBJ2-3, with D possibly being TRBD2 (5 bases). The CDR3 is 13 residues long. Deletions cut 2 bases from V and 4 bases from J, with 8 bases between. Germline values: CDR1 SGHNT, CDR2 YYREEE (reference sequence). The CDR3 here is CASSFTSSDTQYF. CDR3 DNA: TGTGCCAGCAGCTTCACTAGTTCAGATACGCAGTATTTT.

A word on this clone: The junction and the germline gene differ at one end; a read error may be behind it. The CDR3 nucleotides are TGTGCCAGCAGCGTGTCGGGGGGGGGCCCCCCAGACTTC. This sequence encodes CASSVSGGGPPDF. V gene TRBV9 combines with J gene TRBJ2-7, with 8 positions matching TRBD2. CDR1 is SGDLS and CDR2 is YYNGEE in the germline V gene. CDR3 length equals 13 residues.

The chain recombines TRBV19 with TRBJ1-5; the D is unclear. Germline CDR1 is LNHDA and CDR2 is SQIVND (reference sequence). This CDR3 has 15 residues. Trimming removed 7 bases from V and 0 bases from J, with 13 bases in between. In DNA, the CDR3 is TGTGCCAGTACTAAGACGGAGTATAGCAATCAGCCCCAGCATTTT. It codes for CASTKTEYSNQPQHF.

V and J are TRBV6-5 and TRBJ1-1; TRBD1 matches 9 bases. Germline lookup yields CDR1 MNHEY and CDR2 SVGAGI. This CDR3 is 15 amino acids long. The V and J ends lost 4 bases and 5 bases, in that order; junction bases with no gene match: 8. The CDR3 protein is CASSWSGTGITEAFF. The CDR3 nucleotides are TGTGCCAGCAGTTGGTCCGGGACAGGGATTACTGAAGCTTTCTTT.

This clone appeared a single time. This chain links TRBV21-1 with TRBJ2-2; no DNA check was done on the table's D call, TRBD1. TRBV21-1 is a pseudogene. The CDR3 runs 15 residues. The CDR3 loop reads CASSKGTGDTGELFF. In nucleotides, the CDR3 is TGTGCCAGCAGCAAAGGGACAGGGGACACCGGGGAGCTGTTTTTT.

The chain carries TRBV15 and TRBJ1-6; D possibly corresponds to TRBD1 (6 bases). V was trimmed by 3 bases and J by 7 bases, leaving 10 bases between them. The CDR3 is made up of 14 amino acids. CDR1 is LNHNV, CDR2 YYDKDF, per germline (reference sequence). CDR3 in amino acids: CATSRGTGNSPLHF. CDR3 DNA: TGTGCCACCAGCAGGGGAACAGGGAATTCACCCCTCCACTTT. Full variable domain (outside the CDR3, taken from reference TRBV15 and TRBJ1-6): DAMVIQNPRYQVTQFGKPVTLSCSQTLNHNVMYWYQQKSSQAPKLLFHYYDKDFNNEADTPDNFQSRRPNTSFCFLDIRSPGLGDTAMYLCATSRGTGNSPLHFGNGTRLTVT.

The CDR3 reads CATSRDRGATNEKLFF. As DNA, the CDR3 is TGTGCCACCAGCAGAGATCGGGGTGCAACTAATGAAAAACTGTTTTTT. V is TRBV15 and J is TRBJ1-4, with D unclear. From germline, CDR1 is LNHNV and CDR2 YYDKDF (reference sequence). The CDR3 runs to 16 residues. The V and J ends lost 0 bases and 0 bases respectively, with 8 bases between them.

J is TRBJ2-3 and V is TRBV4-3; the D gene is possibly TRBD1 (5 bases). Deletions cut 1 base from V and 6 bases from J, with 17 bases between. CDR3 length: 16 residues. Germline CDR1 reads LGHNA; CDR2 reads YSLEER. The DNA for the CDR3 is TGCGCCAGCAGCCAAGGGCGGCAGGGTTCTACGGATACGCAGTATTTT. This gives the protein CASSQGRQGSTDTQYF.

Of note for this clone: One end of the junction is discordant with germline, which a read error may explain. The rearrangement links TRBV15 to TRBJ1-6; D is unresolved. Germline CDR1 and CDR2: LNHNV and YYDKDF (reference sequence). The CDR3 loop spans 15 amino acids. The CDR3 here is CATSRDGSYNSPLHF. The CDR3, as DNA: TGTGCCACCAGCCGAGACGGCTCCTATAATTCACCCCTCCACTTT.

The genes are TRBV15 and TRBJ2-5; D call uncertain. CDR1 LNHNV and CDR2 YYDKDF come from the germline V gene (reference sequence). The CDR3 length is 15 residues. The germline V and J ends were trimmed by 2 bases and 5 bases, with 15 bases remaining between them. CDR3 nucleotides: TGTGCCACCAGCAGACCAGACACACGCCAGGAGACCCAGTACTTC. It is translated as CATSRPDTRQETQYF.

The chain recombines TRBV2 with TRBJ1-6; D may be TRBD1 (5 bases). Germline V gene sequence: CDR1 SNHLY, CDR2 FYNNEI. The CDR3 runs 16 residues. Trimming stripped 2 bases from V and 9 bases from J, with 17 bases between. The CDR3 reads CASSENPGNNPSPLHF. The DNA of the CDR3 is TGTGCCAGCAGTGAAAATCCAGGGAATAATCCTTCACCCCTCCACTTT.

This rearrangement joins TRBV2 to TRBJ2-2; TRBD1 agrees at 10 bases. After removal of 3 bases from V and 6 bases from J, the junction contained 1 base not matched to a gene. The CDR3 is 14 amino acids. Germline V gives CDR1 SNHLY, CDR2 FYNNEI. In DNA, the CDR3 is TGTGCCAGCAGTGACGGGACAGGGGCCGGGGAGCTGTTTTTT. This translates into CASSDGTGAGELFF.

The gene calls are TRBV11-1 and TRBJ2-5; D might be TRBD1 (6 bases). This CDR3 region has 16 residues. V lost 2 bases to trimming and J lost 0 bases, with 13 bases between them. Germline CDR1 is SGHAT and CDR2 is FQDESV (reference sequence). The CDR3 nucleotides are TGTGCCAGCAGCTTATGGCACAGGGATAACCAAGAGACCCAGTACTTC. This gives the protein CASSLWHRDNQETQYF.

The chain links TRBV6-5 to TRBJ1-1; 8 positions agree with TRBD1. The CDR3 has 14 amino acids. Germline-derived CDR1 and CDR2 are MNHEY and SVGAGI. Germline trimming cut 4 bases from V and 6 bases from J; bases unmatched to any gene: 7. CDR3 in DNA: TGTGCCAGCAGTTCAGGGGGCCGTTTCTCTGAAGCTTTCTTT. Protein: CASSSGGRFSEAFF.

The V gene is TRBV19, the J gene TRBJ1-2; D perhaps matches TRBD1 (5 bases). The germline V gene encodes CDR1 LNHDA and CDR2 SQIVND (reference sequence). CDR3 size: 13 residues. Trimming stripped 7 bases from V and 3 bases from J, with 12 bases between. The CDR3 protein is CASTPSGHYGYTF. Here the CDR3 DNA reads TGTGCCAGTACCCCGTCAGGGCACTATGGCTACACCTTC.